What follows describes a single TCR beta chain. The repertoire was sequenced with immunoSEQ multiplex PCR; TCRdb's copy has only in-frame clones and lacks some. Here the sample spans about 90,000 clones, just under 75% being singletons. This sample was taken from a study of CD8 T cell repertoires and HIV-1 epitope variants. Germline CDR1 is SNHLY and CDR2 is FYNNEI. The CDR3 has 14 amino acids. V was pared by 8 bases and J by 0 bases, with 14 bases between. The sequenced material came from uncultured baseline CD8+ T cells from peripheral blood mononuclear cells (PBMCs). V usage is TRBV2 and J usage is TRBJ2-7; D might be TRBD2 (6 bases). The clonotype was recovered from a male donor with HIV. The DNA of the CDR3 is TGTGCCAGCGACGCGGGGCCAATCTCCTACGAGCAGTACTTC. The encoded protein is CASDAGPISYEQYF. The entire variable domain, with the rest obtained from reference TRBV2 and TRBJ2-7, is as follows: EPEVTQTPSHQVTQMGQEVILRCVPISNHLYFYWYRQILGQKVEFLVSFYNNEISEKSEIFDDQFSVERPDGSNFTLKIRSTKLEDSAMYFCASDAGPISYEQYFGPGTRLTVT.